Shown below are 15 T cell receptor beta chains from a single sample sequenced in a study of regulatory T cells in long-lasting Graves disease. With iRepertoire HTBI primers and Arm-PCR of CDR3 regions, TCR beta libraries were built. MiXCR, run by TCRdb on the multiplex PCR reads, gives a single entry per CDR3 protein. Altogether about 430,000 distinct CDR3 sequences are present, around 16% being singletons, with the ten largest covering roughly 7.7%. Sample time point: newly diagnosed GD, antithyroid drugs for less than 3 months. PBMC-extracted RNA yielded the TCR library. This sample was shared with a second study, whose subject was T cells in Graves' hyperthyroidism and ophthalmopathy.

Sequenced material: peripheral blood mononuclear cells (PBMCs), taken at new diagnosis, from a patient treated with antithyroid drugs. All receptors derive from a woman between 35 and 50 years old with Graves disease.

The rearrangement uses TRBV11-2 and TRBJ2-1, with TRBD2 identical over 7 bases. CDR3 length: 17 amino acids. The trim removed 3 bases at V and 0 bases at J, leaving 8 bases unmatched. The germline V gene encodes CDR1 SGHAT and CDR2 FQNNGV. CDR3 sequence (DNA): TGTGCCAGCAGCTTTCTAACCGGCGGGAGCTCCTACAATGAGCAGTTCTTC. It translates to CASSFLTGGSSYNEQFF.

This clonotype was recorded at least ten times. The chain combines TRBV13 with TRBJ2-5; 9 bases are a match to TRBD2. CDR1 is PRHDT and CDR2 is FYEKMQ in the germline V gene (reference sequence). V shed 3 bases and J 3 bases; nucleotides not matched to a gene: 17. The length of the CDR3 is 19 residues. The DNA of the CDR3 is TGTGCCAGCAGCTTTGGTCTAGCGGGAAACTTGGGCGAAAAAGAGACCCAGTACTTC. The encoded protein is CASSFGLAGNLGEKETQYF.

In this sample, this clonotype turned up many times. CDR3 sequence reads: CASSFAGGAEQYF. The DNA of the CDR3 is TGTGCCAGCAGTTTTGCGGGAGGAGCCGAGCAGTACTTC. The chain joins TRBV12-3 or TRBV12-4 to TRBJ2-7; 8 bases agree with TRBD2. V gave up 3 bases and J gave up 6 bases; unmatched junction bases: 4. This CDR3 comprises 13 residues.

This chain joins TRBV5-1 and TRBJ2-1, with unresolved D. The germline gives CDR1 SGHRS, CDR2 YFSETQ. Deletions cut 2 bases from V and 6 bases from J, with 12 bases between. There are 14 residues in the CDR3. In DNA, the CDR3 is TGCGCCAGCAGCTTAAGGGATGTTCCCAATGAGCAGTTCTTC. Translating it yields CASSLRDVPNEQFF.

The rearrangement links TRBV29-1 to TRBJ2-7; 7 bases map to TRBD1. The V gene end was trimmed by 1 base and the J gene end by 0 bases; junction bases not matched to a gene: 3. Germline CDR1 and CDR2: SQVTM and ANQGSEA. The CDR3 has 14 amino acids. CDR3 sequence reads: CSVEVEGASYEQYF. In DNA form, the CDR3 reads TGCAGCGTTGAAGTTGAGGGGGCCTCCTACGAGCAGTACTTC.

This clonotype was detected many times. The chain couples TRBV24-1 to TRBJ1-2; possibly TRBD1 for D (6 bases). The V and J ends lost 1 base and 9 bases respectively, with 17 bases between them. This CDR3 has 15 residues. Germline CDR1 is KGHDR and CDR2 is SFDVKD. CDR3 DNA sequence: TGTGCCACCAGTGATTTTGAACAGGGAGTGATAAGCTACACCTTC. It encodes CATSDFEQGVISYTF.

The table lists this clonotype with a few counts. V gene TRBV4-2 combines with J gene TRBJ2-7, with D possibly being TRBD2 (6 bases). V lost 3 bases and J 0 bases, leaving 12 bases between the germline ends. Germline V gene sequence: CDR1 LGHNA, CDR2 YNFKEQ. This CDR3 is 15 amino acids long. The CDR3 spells CASSQENSGSYEQYF. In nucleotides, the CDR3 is TGTGCCAGCAGCCAGGAGAATAGCGGCTCCTACGAGCAGTACTTC.

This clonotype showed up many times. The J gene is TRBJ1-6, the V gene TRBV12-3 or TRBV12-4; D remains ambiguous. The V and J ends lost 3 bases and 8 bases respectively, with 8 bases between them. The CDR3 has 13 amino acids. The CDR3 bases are TGTGCCAGCAGTTTCCGGAAGGATTCACCCCTCCACTTT. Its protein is CASSFRKDSPLHF.

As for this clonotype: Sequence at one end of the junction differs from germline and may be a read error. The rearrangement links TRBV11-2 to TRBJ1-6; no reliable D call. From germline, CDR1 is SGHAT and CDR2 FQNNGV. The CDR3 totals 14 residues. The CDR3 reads CAGSFTQDNSPLHF. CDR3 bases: TGTGCCGGCAGCTTCACACAAGATAATTCACCCCTCCACTTT.

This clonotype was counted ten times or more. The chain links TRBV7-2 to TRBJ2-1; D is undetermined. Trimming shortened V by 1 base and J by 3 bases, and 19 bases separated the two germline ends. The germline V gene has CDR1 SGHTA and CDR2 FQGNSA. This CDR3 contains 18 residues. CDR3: CASSLVGRSSASYNEQFF. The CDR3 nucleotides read TGTGCCAGCAGCTTAGTGGGTAGGTCGAGCGCCAGCTACAATGAGCAGTTCTTC.

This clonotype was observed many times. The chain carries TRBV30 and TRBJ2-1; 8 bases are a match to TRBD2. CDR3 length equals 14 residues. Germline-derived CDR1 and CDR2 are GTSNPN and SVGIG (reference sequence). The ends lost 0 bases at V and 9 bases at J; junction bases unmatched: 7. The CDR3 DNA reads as TGTGCCTGGAGTGTACCGGGAGGGCCGCCTGAGCAGTTCTTC. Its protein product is CAWSVPGGPPEQFF.

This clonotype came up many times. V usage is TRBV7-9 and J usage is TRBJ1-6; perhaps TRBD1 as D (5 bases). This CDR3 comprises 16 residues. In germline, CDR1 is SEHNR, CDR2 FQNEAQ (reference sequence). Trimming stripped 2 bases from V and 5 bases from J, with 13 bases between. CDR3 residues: CASSLWGSGNNSPLHF. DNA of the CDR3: TGTGCCAGCAGCTTATGGGGGTCGGGGAATAATTCACCCCTCCACTTT.

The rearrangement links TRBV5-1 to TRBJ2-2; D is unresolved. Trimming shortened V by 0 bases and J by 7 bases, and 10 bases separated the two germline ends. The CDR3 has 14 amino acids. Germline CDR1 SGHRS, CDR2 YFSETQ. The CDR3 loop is CASSLVQTSGELFF. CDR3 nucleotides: TGCGCCAGCAGCTTGGTCCAGACCAGCGGGGAGCTGTTTTTT.

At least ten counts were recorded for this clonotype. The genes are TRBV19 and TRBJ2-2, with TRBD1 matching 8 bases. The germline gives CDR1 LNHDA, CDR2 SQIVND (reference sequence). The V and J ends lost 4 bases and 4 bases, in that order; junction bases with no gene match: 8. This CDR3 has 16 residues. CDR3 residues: CASSRGTGSFTGELFF. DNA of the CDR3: TGTGCCAGTAGTAGGGGGACAGGTTCTTTCACCGGGGAGCTGTTTTTT.

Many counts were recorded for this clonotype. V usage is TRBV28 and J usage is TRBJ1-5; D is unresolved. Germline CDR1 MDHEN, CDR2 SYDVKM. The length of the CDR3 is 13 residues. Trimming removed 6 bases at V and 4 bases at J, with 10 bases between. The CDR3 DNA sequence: TGTGCCAGCAGCCGCGGACGGAATCAGCCCCAGCATTTT. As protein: CASSRGRNQPQHF.